This T cell receptor beta chain derives from a study of blood T cells in healthy people across ages. The germline gives CDR1 KGHDR, CDR2 SFDVKD. Trimming pared 7 bases from V and 2 bases from J, leaving 14 bases between. This CDR3 has 14 amino acids. A second PCR, run for about 6 to 11 cycles, used a sample-barcoded 5' primer plus a J-beta primer mix. Each cDNA molecule was tagged by a template-switch adaptor with 12 random nucleotides. TCRdb ran MiXCR on the 5' RACE reads and lists one entry per CDR3 protein. The sample includes about 1 million distinct CDR3 sequences, less than 25% of them seen just once. Approximately 9 milliliters was the volume of peripheral blood drawn from each donor. These same records also appear under a second study, on T cells of mothers and their children.

The rearrangement links TRBV24-1 to TRBJ2-7, with D maybe TRBD1 (6 bases). The TCR was taken from a girl aged 2-10 years in good health. Sequenced material: blood. The CDR3 loop is CATSAGQLPYEQYF. CDR3 nucleotides: TGTGCCACCAGCGCCGGACAGCTCCCCTACGAGCAGTACTTC.